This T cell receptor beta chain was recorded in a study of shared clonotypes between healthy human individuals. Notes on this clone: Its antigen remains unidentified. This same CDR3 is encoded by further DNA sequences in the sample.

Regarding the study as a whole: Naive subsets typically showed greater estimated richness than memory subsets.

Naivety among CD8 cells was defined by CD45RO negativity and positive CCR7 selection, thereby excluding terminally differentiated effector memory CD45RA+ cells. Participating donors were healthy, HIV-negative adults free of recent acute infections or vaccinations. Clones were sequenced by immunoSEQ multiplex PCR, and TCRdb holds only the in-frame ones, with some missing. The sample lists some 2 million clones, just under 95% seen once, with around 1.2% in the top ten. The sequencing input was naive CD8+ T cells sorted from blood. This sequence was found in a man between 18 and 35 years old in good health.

CDR3 coding DNA: TGTGCCAGCAGTCCAGGGACTAGCGGGAGCTACGAGCAGTACTTC. This encodes CASSPGTSGSYEQYF. V usage is TRBV27 and J usage is TRBJ2-7, with 14 bases identical to TRBD2. The CDR3 runs 15 residues. Germline CDR1 reads MNHEY; CDR2 reads SMNVEV (reference sequence). V was clipped by 5 bases and J by 3 bases; unmatched bases: 3.